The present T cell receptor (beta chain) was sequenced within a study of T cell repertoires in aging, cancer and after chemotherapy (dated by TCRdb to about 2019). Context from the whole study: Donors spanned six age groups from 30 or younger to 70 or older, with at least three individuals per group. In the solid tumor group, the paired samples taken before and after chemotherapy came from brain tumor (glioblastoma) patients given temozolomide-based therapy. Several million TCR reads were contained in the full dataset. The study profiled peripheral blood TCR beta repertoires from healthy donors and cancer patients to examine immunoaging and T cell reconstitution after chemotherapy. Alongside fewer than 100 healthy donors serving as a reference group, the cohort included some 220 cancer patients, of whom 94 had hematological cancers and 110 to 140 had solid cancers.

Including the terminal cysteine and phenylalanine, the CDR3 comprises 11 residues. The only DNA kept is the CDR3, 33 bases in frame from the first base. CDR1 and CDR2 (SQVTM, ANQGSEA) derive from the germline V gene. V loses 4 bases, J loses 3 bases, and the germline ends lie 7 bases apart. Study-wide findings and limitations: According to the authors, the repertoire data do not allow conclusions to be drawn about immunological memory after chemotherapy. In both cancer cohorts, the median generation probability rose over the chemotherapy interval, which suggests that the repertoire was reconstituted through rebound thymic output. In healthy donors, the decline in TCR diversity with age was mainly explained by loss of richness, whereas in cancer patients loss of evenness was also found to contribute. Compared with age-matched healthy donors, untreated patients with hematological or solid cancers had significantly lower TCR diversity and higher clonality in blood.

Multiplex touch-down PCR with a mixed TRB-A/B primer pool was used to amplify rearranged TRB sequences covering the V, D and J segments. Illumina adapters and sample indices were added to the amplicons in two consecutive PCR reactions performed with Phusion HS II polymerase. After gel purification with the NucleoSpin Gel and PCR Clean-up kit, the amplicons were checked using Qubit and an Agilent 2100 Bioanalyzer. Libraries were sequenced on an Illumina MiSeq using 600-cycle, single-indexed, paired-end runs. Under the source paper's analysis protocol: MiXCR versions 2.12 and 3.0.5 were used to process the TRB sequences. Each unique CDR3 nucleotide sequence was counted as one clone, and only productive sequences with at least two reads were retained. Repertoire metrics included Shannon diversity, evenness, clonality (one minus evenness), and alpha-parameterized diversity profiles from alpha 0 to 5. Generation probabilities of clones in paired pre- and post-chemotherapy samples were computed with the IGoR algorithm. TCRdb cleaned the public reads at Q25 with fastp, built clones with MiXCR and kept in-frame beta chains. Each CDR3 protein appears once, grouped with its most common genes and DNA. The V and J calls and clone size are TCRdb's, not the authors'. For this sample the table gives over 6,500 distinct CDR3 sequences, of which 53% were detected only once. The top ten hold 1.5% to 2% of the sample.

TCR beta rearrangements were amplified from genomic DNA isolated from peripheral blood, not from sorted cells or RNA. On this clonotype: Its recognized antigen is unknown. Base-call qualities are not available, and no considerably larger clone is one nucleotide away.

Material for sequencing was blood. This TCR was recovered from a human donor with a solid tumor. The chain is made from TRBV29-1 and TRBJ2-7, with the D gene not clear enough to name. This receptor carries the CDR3 CSVVENYEQYF. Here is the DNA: TGCAGCGTTGTTGAGAACTACGAGCAGTACTTC.